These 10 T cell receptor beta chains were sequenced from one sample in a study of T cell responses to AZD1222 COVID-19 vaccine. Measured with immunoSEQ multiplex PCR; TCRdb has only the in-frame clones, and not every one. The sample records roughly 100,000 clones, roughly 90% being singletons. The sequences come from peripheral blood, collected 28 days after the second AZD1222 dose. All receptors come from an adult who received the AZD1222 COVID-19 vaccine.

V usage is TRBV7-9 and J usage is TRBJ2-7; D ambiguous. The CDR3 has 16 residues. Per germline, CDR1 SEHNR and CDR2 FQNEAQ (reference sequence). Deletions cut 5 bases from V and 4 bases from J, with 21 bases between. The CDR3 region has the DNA TGTGCCAGCAGCCCCCTTGGGGTCATCACGGGTTACGAGCAGTACTTC. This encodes CASSPLGVITGYEQYF.

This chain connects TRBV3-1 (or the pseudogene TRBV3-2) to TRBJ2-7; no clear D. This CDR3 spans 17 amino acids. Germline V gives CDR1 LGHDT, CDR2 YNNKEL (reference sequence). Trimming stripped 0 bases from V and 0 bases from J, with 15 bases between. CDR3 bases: TGTGCCAGCAGCCAAGATTCTTTCGGCATGATCTCCTACGAGCAGTACTTC. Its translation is CASSQDSFGMISYEQYF.

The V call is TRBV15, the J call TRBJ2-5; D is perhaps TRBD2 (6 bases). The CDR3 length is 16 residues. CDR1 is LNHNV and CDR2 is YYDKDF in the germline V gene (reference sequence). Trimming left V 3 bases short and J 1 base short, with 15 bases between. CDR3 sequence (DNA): TGTGCCACCAGCAGGGCCAGGACTAAACTCCAAGAGACCCAGTACTTC. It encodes CATSRARTKLQETQYF.

This CDR3 reads CASVTSGGNEQFF. CDR3 coding DNA: TGTGCCAGTGTGACTAGCGGGGGTAATGAGCAGTTCTTC. The chain joins TRBV19 to TRBJ2-1; TRBD2 matches at 12 bases. CDR1 is LNHDA, CDR2 SQIVND, per germline (reference sequence). V shed 8 bases, J shed 7 bases, and the junction held 3 bases outside the gene matches. The CDR3 has 13 residues.

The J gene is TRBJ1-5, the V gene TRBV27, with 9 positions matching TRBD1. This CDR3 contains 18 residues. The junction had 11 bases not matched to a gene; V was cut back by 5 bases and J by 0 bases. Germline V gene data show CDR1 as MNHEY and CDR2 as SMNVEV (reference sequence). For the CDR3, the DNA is TGTGCCAGCAGTCCAGTTGGGACAGGGTTTAGTAGCAATCAGCCCCAGCATTTT. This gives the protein CASSPVGTGFSSNQPQHF.

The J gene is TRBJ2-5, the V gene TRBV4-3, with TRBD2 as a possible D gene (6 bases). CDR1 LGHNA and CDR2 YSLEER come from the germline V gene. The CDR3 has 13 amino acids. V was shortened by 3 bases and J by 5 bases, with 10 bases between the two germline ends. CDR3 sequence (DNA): TGCGCCAGCAGCCAGGTGGCGGGGGAGACCCAGTACTTC. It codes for CASSQVAGETQYF.

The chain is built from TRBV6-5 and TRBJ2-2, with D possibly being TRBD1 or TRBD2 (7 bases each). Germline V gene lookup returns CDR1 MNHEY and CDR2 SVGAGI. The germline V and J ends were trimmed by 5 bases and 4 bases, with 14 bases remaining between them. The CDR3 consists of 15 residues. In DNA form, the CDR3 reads TGTGCCAGCAGTAAGCGGGACAGACTCACCGGGGAGCTGTTTTTT. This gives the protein CASSKRDRLTGELFF.

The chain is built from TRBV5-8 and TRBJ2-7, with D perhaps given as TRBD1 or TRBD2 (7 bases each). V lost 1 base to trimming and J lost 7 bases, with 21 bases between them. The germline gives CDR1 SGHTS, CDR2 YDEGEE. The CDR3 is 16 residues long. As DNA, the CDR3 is TGTGCCAGCAGCTTGTACCAGGGGGGGAACCTGGGGGAGCAGTACTTC. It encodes CASSLYQGGNLGEQYF.

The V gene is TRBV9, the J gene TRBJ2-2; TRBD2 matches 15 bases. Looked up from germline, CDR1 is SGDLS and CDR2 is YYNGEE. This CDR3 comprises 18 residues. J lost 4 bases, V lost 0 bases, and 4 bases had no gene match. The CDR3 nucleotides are TGTGCCAGCAGCGTAGGGACTAGCGGGAGGGCCGTCACCGGGGAGCTGTTTTTT. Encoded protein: CASSVGTSGRAVTGELFF.

DNA of the CDR3: TGTGCCAGTGTTGGGACAGGGATTAGCAATCAGCCCCAGCATTTT. As protein: CASVGTGISNQPQHF. The V call is TRBV19, the J call TRBJ1-5; TRBD1 matches 9 bases. J lost 0 bases, V lost 8 bases, and 5 bases had no gene match. Germline V gives CDR1 LNHDA, CDR2 SQIVND (reference sequence). The CDR3 length is 15 residues.